The source of this T cell receptor (beta chain) is a study of graft-versus-host responses after intestinal transplantation. Profiling relied on immunoSEQ multiplex PCR, and the TCRdb table lists in-frame clones only, not all of them. Of about 47,000 clones listed, about 95% are singletons. Remarks on this clone: Antigen: not known.

This CDR3 is 14 amino acids long. Germline values: CDR1 GTSNPN, CDR2 SVGIG (reference sequence). V dropped 4 bases and J dropped 10; count of bases not matched to a gene: 11. The chain is built from TRBV30 and TRBJ1-5; 9 bases map to TRBD1. The receptor was derived from a human donor who was the organ donor for an intestinal transplant. Sequenced material: unstimulated CD8+ T cells sorted from spleen or lymph node cells, taken before transplant. CDR3 DNA: TGTGCCTGGACCGAGGGACAGGGCATAGGACCCCAGCATTTT. As protein: CAWTEGQGIGPQHF.